This T cell receptor (beta chain) was sequenced in a study of T-cell memory formation after mild COVID-19. 5'RACE with constant-segment primers built TCRalpha and TCRbeta cDNA libraries with UMIs. TCRdb used MiXCR to reprocess the 5' RACE reads, holding one entry per CDR3 protein. The data contain 400,000 to 500,000 distinct CDR3 sequences, roughly 24% of them seen just once; the ten biggest clones take up 7.5% to 10%. Study outcomes and limitations: Mainly CM and EM harbored the contracting CD4+ clones; mainly EMRA harbored the CD8+ ones. Unconfirmed was the SARS-CoV-2 specificity of second-wave clones that peaked on day 37. A balance of CD4 and CD8 characterized clones contracting day 15 to 85, whereas later expanders leaned CD4+.

The V and J ends lost 1 base and 6 bases respectively, with 27 bases between them. The V gene's germline CDR1 is SGHRS and CDR2 YFSETQ. The length of the CDR3 is 19 residues. This clonotype has a handful of counts. Its target is not known. The specimen sequenced was PBMCs or a T cell subset sorted from them (not recorded which). The clonotype originates from an adult woman who had mild COVID-19 (a few samples of this study predate the infection). Cell type and time point are not known. The chain joins TRBV5-1 to TRBJ2-3, with D possibly being TRBD2 (6 bases). The DNA of the CDR3 is TGCGCCAGCAGCTTGCGGAGGGGACTTAGCGGAAGAGGGACGGATACGCAGTATTTT. This codes for CASSLRRGLSGRGTDTQYF.